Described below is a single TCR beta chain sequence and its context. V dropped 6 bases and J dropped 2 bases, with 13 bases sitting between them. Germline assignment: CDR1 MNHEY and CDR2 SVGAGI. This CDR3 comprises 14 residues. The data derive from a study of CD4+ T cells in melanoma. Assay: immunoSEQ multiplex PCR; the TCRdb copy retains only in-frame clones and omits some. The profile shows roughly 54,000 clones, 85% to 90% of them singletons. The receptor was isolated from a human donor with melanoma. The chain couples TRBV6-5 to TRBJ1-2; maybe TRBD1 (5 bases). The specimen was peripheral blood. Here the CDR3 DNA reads TGTGCCAGCAGGGACCCCGGGGACAACTATGGCTACACCTTC. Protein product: CASRDPGDNYGYTF.